The entry below gives a single TCR beta chain sequence along with its context. Its antigen is unidentified. This sample was taken from a study of T cells in Graves' hyperthyroidism and ophthalmopathy. Amplification targeted TCR beta CDR3 regions from RNA transcripts. HTBI primers were employed in a first-round RT-PCR of the TCR CDR3. One entry per CDR3 protein results from TCRdb running MiXCR on the multiplex PCR reads. The table records roughly 630,000 distinct CDR3 sequences, about 15% of them present only once. General study points: Also found in blood were most expanded thyroid clonotypes above 0.001. Stable hyperthyroidism and ophthalmopathy were separated using 13 V-J signatures.

This CDR3 contains 16 residues. Trimming cost V 6 bases and J 1 base, with 19 bases left between them. CDR1 and CDR2 (germline): KGHSH, LQKENI. Patients showing uncontrolled infection, other autoimmune disease, pregnancy or lactation were ineligible. Diagnostic decisions used clinical symptoms, serum thyroxine and TRAb, thyroid ultrasound and orbital computed tomography. The specimen sequenced was blood. This chain links TRBV18 with TRBJ2-7; D might be TRBD1 (6 bases). The sequence derives from a woman aged 25 to 39 with Graves' hyperthyroidism. The CDR3: CASSEAIGTPSYEQYF. In DNA, the CDR3 is TGTGCCAGCTCGGAAGCGATCGGGACACCTTCCTACGAGCAGTACTTC.